This T cell receptor beta chain was recorded in a study of siplizumab effects on memory and regulatory T cells. Findings of the study overall: Sequences below about 10^-5 frequency were poorly captured, and few alloreactive clones mapped to unstimulated subsets. Alloreactive sequences that could be traced to unstimulated CD4+ memory cells showed a significant reduction under siplizumab.

The protocol was immunoSEQ multiplex PCR, while the TCRdb copy is restricted to in-frame clones and leaves out a portion. The data contain around 100,000 clones, 75% to 95% of them seen just once; the ten biggest clones take up roughly 2.6%. The ends were cut back, 2 bases at V and 1 base at J, with 14 bases in the middle. This CDR3 is 16 amino acids long. Germline V gene sequence: CDR1 SNHLY, CDR2 FYNNEI. Of note for this clone: Its matching antigen is unknown.

This sequence joins TRBV2 and TRBJ1-1; tentatively, D is TRBD1 (5 bases). Sequencing was carried out using CD4+ T cells sorted from blood. The receptor was isolated from a human donor in good health. Some clones in this sample may be carry-over from other donors' samples. This CDR3 is CASSEKGFLGNTEAFF. The CDR3 nucleotides are TGTGCCAGCAGTGAAAAGGGGTTCCTGGGGAACACTGAAGCTTTCTTT.